This T cell receptor (beta chain) was sequenced in a study of early T cells in non-severe SARS-CoV-2 infection. A remark on this clonotype: Its target is unknown.

Study-level results: There was a bias toward anti-spike CD8 responses in VDJdb matching, which missed private and CD4 specificities.

Separate cDNA molecules each had unique molecular identifiers attached to them. Each CDR3 protein gets one entry after TCRdb re-called the 5' RACE reads with MiXCR. The profile shows more than 50,000 distinct CDR3 sequences, around 6% of them singletons. V shed 1 base and J shed 2 bases, with 10 bases lying between them. The length of the CDR3 is 15 residues. CDR1 and CDR2 (germline): SGDLS, YYNGEE. Sequencing was carried out using whole blood. This receptor was identified in an adult who was a healthcare worker with PCR-confirmed SARS-CoV-2 infection or an uninfected control (not recorded which). The V call is TRBV9, the J call TRBJ1-3; perhaps TRBD1 as D (5 bases). The CDR3 protein is CASSVSGLTGNTIYF. CDR3 sequence (DNA): TGTGCCAGCAGCGTATCAGGGCTTACTGGAAACACCATATATTTT.